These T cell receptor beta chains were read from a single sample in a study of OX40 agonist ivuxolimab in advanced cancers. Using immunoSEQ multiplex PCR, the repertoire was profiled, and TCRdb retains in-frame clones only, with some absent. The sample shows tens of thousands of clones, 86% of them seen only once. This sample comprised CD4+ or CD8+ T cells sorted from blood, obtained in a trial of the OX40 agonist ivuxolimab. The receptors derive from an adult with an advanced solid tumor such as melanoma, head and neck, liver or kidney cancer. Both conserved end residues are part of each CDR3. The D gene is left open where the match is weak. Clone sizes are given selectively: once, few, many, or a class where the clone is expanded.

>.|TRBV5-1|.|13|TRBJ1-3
CASRLGVGNTIYF
TGCGCCAGCCGTCTTGGGGTTGGAAACACCATATATTTT
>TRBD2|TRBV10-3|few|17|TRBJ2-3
CAISEPSGRAGTDTQYF
TGTGCCATCAGTGAGCCAAGCGGGAGGGCCGGAACAGATACGCAGTATTTT
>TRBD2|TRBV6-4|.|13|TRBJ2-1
CASSESGGGEQFF
TGTGCCAGCAGTGAATCCGGGGGGGGTGAGCAGTTCTTC
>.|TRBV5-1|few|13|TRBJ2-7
CASSQDGSYEQYF
TGCGCCAGCAGCCAGGACGGCTCCTACGAGCAGTACTTC
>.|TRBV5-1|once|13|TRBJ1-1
CASSLEGVTEAFF
TGCGCCAGCAGCTTGGAAGGGGTCACTGAAGCTTTCTTT
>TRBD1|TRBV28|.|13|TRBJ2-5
CAKPGQGQETQYF
TGTGCCAAGCCGGGACAGGGCCAAGAGACCCAGTACTTC
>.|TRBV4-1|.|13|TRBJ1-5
CASSGSEDQPQHF
TGCGCCAGCAGCGGCTCGGAAGATCAGCCCCAGCATTTT
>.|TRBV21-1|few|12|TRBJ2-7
CASSSENYEQYF
TGTGCCAGCAGCAGCGAGAACTACGAGCAGTACTTC
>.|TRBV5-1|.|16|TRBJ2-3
CASSPAARDPTDTQYF
TGCGCCAGCAGCCCGGCTGCAAGGGATCCCACAGATACGCAGTATTTT
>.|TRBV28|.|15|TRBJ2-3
CASSGGGGSADTQYF
TGTGCCAGCAGCGGGGGAGGAGGGTCGGCAGATACGCAGTATTTT
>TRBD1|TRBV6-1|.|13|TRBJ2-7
CASSEGQWNEQYF
TGTGCCAGCAGTGAGGGACAGTGGAACGAGCAGTACTTC
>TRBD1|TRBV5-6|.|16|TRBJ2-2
CASSLGQGANTGELFF
TGTGCCAGCAGCTTGGGACAGGGGGCGAACACCGGGGAGCTGTTTTTT
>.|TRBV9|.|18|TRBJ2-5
CASSVEGVASDRQETQYF
TGTGCCAGCAGCGTAGAGGGCGTGGCTAGCGACCGCCAAGAGACCCAGTACTTC
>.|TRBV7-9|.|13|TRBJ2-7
CASSALVPTEQYF
TGTGCCAGCAGCGCGCTAGTCCCTACCGAGCAGTACTTC
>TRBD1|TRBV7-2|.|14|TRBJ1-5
CASSPDRGNQPQHF
TGTGCCAGCAGCCCGGACAGGGGCAATCAGCCCCAGCATTTT
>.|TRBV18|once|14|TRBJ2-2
CASSPTKNTGELFF
TGTGCCAGCTCACCAACGAAGAACACCGGGGAGCTGTTTTTT
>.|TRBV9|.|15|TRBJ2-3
CASSAGLTSTDTQYF
TGTGCCAGCAGCGCAGGACTCACTAGCACAGATACGCAGTATTTT
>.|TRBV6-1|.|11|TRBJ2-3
CASSEAGKQYF
TGTGCCAGCAGTGAAGCAGGCAAGCAGTATTTT
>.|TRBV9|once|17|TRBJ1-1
CASSRGRQGNINTEAFF
TGTGCCAGCTCCCGGGGACGGCAGGGGAATATTAACACTGAAGCTTTCTTT
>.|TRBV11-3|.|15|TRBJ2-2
CASSLESGPTGELFF
TGTGCCAGCAGCTTAGAATCAGGGCCCACCGGGGAGCTGTTTTTT
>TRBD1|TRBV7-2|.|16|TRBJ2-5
CASSASGQGEWETQYF
TGTGCCAGCAGCGCCTCCGGGCAGGGGGAGTGGGAGACCCAGTACTTC
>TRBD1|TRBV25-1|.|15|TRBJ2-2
CASSVGQGLTGELFF
TGTGCCAGCAGTGTGGGACAGGGGTTGACCGGGGAGCTGTTTTTT
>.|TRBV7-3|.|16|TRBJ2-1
CASSLNPATLNNEQFF
TGTGCCAGCAGCCTCAATCCGGCAACTTTAAACAATGAGCAGTTCTTC
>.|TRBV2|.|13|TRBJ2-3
CASIRGAADTQYF
TGTGCCAGCATACGGGGGGCCGCAGATACGCAGTATTTT
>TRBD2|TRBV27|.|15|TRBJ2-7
CASSPYQLAVYEQYF
TGTGCCAGCAGCCCTTACCAACTAGCGGTGTACGAGCAGTACTTC
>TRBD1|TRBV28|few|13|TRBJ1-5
CASSTGGDQPQHF
TGTGCCAGCAGTACAGGGGGAGATCAGCCCCAGCATTTT
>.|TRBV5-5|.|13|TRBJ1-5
CASSPDSNQPQHF
TGTGCCAGCAGCCCCGACAGCAATCAGCCCCAGCATTTT
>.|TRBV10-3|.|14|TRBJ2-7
CAISESARGYEQYF
TGTGCCATCAGTGAGTCTGCCAGGGGTTACGAGCAGTACTTC
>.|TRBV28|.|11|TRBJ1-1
CASSLGHVAFF
TGTGCCAGCAGTCTGGGACACGTAGCTTTCTTT
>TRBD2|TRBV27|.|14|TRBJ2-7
CASSTRLADYEQYF
TGTGCCAGCAGTACTAGGCTAGCGGACTACGAGCAGTACTTC
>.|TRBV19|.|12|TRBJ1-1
CASSGENTEAFF
TGTGCCAGTAGCGGGGAGAACACTGAAGCTTTCTTT
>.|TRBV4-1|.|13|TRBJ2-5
CASSQGDKETQYF
TGCGCCAGCAGCCAAGGGGATAAAGAGACCCAGTACTTC
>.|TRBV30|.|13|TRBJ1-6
CAWMRSGVSPLHF
TGTGCCTGGATGAGGTCAGGGGTATCACCCCTCCACTTT
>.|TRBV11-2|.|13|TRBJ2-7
CASSLGLAYEQYF
TGTGCCAGCAGCTTAGGACTAGCCTACGAGCAGTACTTC
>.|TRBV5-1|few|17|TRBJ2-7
CASSLSLGRAASYEQYF
TGCGCCAGCAGCTTGTCACTTGGCCGCGCAGCCTCCTACGAGCAGTACTTC
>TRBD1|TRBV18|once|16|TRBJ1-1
CASSPPKTTGGAEAFF
TGTGCCAGCTCACCCCCAAAGACGACAGGGGGGGCTGAAGCTTTCTTT
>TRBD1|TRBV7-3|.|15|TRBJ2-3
CASSLGLGQENTQYF
TGTGCCAGCAGCTTGGGACTGGGACAGGAGAATACGCAGTATTTT
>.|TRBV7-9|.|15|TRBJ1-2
CASSSQSGGAHGYTF
TGTGCCAGCAGCTCACAGTCGGGGGGCGCTCATGGCTACACCTTC
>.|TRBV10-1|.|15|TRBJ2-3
CASSGGMGNTDTQYF
TGCGCCAGCAGTGGAGGGATGGGGAACACAGATACGCAGTATTTT
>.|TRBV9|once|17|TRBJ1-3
CASSFLPTASSGNTIYF
TGTGCCAGCAGCTTCCTACCGACCGCCAGCTCTGGAAACACCATATATTTT
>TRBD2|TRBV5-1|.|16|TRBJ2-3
CASSLPTSGSLDTQYF
TGCGCCAGCAGCTTGCCCACTAGCGGGAGCTTAGATACGCAGTATTTT
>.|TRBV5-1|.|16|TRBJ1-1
CASSLGSGRSNTEAFF
TGCGCCAGCAGCTTGGGTAGTGGACGGTCGAACACTGAAGCTTTCTTT
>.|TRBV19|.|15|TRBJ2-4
CASSHVVAGRNIQYF
TGTGCCAGTAGCCACGTAGTGGCAGGTCGGAACATTCAGTACTTC
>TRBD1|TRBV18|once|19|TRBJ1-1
CASSLLTGGGAEQGSEAFF
TGTGCCAGCTCACTATTAACAGGGGGCGGAGCGGAACAAGGGTCTGAAGCTTTCTTT
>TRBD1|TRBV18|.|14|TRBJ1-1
CASSPGQGATEAFF
TGTGCCAGCTCACCGGGACAGGGGGCCACTGAAGCTTTCTTT
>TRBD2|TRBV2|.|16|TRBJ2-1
CASSGGLAGTYNEQFF
TGTGCCAGCAGTGGGGGGCTAGCGGGAACCTACAATGAGCAGTTCTTC
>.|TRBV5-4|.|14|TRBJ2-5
CASSGRDIQETQYF
TGTGCCAGCAGCGGGAGGGACATCCAAGAGACCCAGTACTTC
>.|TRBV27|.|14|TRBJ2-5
CASSLLGREETQYF
TGTGCCAGCAGTTTATTAGGCCGCGAGGAGACCCAGTACTTC
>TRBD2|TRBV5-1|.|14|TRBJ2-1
CASKTSGISSEQFF
TGCGCCAGCAAAACTAGCGGGATTTCTAGTGAGCAGTTCTTC
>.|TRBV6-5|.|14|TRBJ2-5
CASRAHGGEETQYF
TGTGCCAGCAGAGCACACGGGGGTGAGGAGACCCAGTACTTC
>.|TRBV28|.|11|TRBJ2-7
CATWANYEQYF
TGTGCCACCTGGGCGAACTACGAGCAGTACTTC
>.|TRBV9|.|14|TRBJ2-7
CASTPEGSRGEQYF
TGTGCCAGCACCCCAGAAGGTAGTCGGGGCGAGCAGTACTTC